This TCR beta chain emerged from a study of OX40 agonist ivuxolimab in advanced cancers. This CDR3 spans 18 amino acids. With 5 bases clipped from V and 6 bases from J, the junction kept 16 bases outside the gene matches. Germline CDR1 MNHEY, CDR2 SMNVEV (reference sequence). Generated by immunoSEQ multiplex PCR, the TCRdb table keeps only in-frame clones and is missing some. The sample has about 71,000 clones, roughly 77% seen once. The origin of this receptor is an adult with an advanced solid tumor such as melanoma, head and neck, liver or kidney cancer. The genes are TRBV27 and TRBJ1-4, with 9 bases aligning to TRBD1. The starting material was CD4+ or CD8+ T cells sorted from blood, obtained in a trial of the OX40 agonist ivuxolimab. DNA for the CDR3: TGTGCCAGCAGTACATACAGGGGGCGGGGTGGAATTGATGAAAAACTGTTTTTT. The encoded protein is CASSTYRGRGGIDEKLFF. Full variable domain (remainder filled in from reference TRBV27 and TRBJ1-4): EAQVTQNPRYLITVTGKKLTVTCSQNMNHEYMSWYRQDPGLGLRQIYYSMNVEVTDKGDVPEGYKVSRKEKRNFPLILESPSPNQTSLYFCASSTYRGRGGIDEKLFFGSGTQLSVL.